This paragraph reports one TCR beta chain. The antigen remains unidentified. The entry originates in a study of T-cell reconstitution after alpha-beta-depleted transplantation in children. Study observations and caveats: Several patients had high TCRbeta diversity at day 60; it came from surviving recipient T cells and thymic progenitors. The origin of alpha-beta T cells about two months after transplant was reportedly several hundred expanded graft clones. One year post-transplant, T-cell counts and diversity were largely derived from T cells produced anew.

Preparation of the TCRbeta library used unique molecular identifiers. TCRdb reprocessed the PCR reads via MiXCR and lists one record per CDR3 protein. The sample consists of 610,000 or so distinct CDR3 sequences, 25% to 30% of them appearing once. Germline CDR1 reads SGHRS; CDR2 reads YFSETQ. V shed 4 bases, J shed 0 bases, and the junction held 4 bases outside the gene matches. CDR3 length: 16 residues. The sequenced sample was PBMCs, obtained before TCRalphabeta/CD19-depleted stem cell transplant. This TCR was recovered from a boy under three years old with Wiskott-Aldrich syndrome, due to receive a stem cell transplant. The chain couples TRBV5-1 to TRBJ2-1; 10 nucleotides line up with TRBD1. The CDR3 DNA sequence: TGCGCCAGCAGCGGCGGACAGGGGGGCTCCTACAATGAGCAGTTCTTC. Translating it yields CASSGGQGGSYNEQFF.